This T cell receptor beta chain comes out of a study of control samples from healthy donors and cancer patients. The V segment lost 7 bases and the J segment 5 bases; nucleotides outside the gene matches: 12. The CDR3 loop spans 16 amino acids. Germline loops: CDR1 KGHDR, CDR2 SFDVKD. The repertoire was sequenced with immunoSEQ multiplex PCR; TCRdb's copy has only in-frame clones and lacks some. The sample consists of about 150,000 clones, roughly 92% of them appearing once. The V and J genes are TRBV24-1 and TRBJ2-2, with 7 positions matching TRBD2. This receptor was identified in a woman younger than 45 in good health. The source material was blood. The CDR3 bases are TGTGCCACCAGCCCGCCCGGGGACTATTTTACCGGGGAGCTGTTTTTT. It is translated as CATSPPGDYFTGELFF.